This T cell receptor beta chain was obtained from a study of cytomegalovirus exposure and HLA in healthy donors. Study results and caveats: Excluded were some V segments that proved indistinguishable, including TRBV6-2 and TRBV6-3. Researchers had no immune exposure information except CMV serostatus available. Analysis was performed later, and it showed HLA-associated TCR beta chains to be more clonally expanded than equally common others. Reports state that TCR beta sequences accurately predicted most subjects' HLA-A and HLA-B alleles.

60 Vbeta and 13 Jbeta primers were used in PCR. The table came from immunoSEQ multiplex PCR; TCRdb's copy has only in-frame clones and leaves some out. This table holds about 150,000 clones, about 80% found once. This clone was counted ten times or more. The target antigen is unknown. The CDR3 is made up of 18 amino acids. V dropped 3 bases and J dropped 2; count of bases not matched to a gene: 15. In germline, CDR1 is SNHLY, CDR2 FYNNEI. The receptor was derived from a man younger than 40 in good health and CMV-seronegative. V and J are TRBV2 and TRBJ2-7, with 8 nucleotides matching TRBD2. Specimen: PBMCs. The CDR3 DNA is TGTGCCAGCAGTGAGCGTCCGGGAGGGCCCTCGTGGCCCTACGAGCAGTACTTC. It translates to CASSERPGGPSWPYEQYF. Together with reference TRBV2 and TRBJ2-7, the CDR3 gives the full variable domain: EPEVTQTPSHQVTQMGQEVILRCVPISNHLYFYWYRQILGQKVEFLVSFYNNEISEKSEIFDDQFSVERPDGSNFTLKIRSTKLEDSAMYFCASSERPGGPSWPYEQYFGPGTRLTVT.